Listed below are T cell receptor beta chains from one sample, sequenced in a study of shared clonotypes between healthy human individuals. Sequencing used immunoSEQ multiplex PCR; TCRdb keeps in-frame clones, though not all of them. The sample has around 2,000,000 clones, around 96% seen once; the top ten hold about 1.1%. The source material was naive CD8+ T cells sorted from blood. The source is a man younger than 35 in good health. Each CDR3 is given with its conserved first and last residue. A D gene is named only where the DNA matches it firmly. Only part of the rows carry a size: once, few, many, or a class if the clone is expanded.

clone size | D gene | J gene | V gene | CDR3 protein | CDR3 DNA
. | . | TRBJ1-2 | TRBV5-6 | CASSLFEGDGYTF | TGTGCCAGCAGCTTGTTTGAGGGAGATGGCTACACCTTC
. | . | TRBJ1-3 | TRBV19 | CASSITGDTIYF | TGTGCCAGTAGTATAACCGGAGACACCATATATTTT
. | TRBD1 | TRBJ2-3 | TRBV7-3 | CASSSGTGVADTQYF | TGTGCCAGCAGCAGCGGGACAGGGGTGGCAGATACGCAGTATTTT
. | . | TRBJ1-1 | TRBV4-3 | CASSPSQGLDTEAFF | TGCGCCAGCAGCCCCAGTCAAGGCCTAGACACTGAAGCTTTCTTT
. | . | TRBJ2-7 | TRBV11-2 | CASSLDAGSEGGSAYEQYF | TGTGCCAGCAGCTTAGATGCCGGCTCGGAAGGAGGATCCGCCTACGAGCAGTACTTC
. | TRBD1 | TRBJ1-3 | TRBV6-1 | CASNTGGSGNTIYF | TGTGCCAGCAATACAGGGGGCTCTGGAAACACCATATATTTT
. | . | TRBJ1-2 | TRBV2 | CASRTGYGYTF | TGTGCCAGCAGGACGGGCTATGGCTACACCTTC
. | . | TRBJ2-5 | TRBV4-3 | CASSPGAGAAETQYF | TGCGCCAGCAGCCCTGGGGCCGGGGCCGCCGAGACCCAGTACTTC
. | TRBD1 | TRBJ1-1 | TRBV27 | CASSSILTGGTEAFF | TGTGCCAGCAGTTCCATACTGACAGGGGGTACTGAAGCTTTCTTT
. | . | TRBJ2-1 | TRBV11-3 | CASSDGTDSYNEQFF | TGTGCCAGCAGCGACGGGACGGACTCCTACAATGAGCAGTTCTTC
. | TRBD2 | TRBJ2-3 | TRBV6-6 | CASSILPGTSGDTQYF | TGTGCCAGCAGTATCCTTCCCGGGACTAGCGGAGATACGCAGTATTTT
. | . | TRBJ1-1 | TRBV6-5 | CASSHGAITEAFF | TGTGCCAGCAGTCACGGGGCGATAACTGAAGCTTTCTTT
. | . | TRBJ1-4 | TRBV19 | CASSIASLDGKLFF | TGTGCCAGTAGTATAGCCAGCCTGGACGGAAAACTGTTTTTT
. | . | TRBJ1-2 | TRBV27 | CASSSWTQNNYGYTF | TGTGCCAGCAGTTCCTGGACACAAAACAACTATGGCTACACCTTC
. | TRBD2 | TRBJ2-3 | TRBV9 | CASSVDSRLAGGSDTQYF | TGTGCCAGCAGCGTAGATTCCCGACTAGCGGGAGGATCAGATACGCAGTATTTT
few | . | TRBJ1-3 | TRBV6-1 | CASSETQGRNTIYF | TGTGCCAGCAGTGAAACGCAGGGACGAAACACCATATATTTT
. | TRBD2 | TRBJ2-5 | TRBV11-2 | CASSLGSSGAEETQYF | TGTGCCAGCAGCTTAGGTTCTAGCGGGGCTGAAGAGACCCAGTACTTC
. | TRBD1 | TRBJ1-1 | TRBV9 | CASSSGQGNTEAFF | TGTGCCAGCAGCAGCGGACAGGGGAACACTGAAGCTTTCTTT
. | . | TRBJ2-1 | TRBV4-1 | CASSLAPHNEQFF | TGCGCCAGCAGCCTAGCCCCTCACAATGAGCAGTTCTTC
. | . | TRBJ2-3 | TRBV5-1 | CASSFQHGGKDTQYF | TGCGCCAGCAGCTTCCAGCATGGGGGCAAAGATACGCAGTATTTT
. | . | TRBJ2-7 | TRBV7-9 | CASSLKDYYEQYF | TGTGCCAGCAGCTTGAAGGACTACTACGAGCAGTACTTC
. | . | TRBJ2-1 | TRBV7-9 | CASSRLGEGTYNEQFF | TGTGCCAGCAGCCGACTAGGGGAAGGGACCTACAATGAGCAGTTCTTC
once | . | TRBJ1-1 | TRBV4-3 | CASSQERGLNTEAFF | TGCGCCAGCAGCCAAGAGCGGGGCTTGAACACTGAAGCTTTCTTT
. | . | TRBJ2-1 | TRBV5-6 | CASISLNEQFF | TGTGCCAGCATCTCTCTCAATGAGCAGTTCTTC
. | . | TRBJ2-5 | TRBV9 | CASSVEGGASGETQYF | TGTGCCAGCAGCGTAGAGGGCGGGGCCTCTGGGGAGACCCAGTACTTC
. | TRBD1 | TRBJ1-2 | TRBV29-1 | CSVDFTGTGNYGYTF | TGCAGCGTTGACTTTACCGGGACAGGAAACTATGGCTACACCTTC
. | TRBD1 | TRBJ1-3 | TRBV19 | CARGRTGRSGNTIYF | TGTGCCAGAGGCCGGACAGGCCGCTCTGGAAACACCATATATTTT
. | TRBD1 | TRBJ1-2 | TRBV7-8 | CASSLHPLESGGNGGYTF | TGTGCCAGCAGCTTACACCCGCTAGAGTCAGGGGGGAATGGGGGCTACACCTTC
. | TRBD2 | TRBJ2-7 | TRBV4-1 | CASSQGTGSGYEQYF | TGCGCCAGCAGCCAAGGAACGGGTAGCGGGTACGAGCAGTACTTC
. | TRBD1 | TRBJ2-2 | TRBV5-6 | CASMPGGYTGELFF | TGTGCCAGCATGCCAGGGGGATACACCGGGGAGCTGTTTTTT
. | . | TRBJ1-5 | TRBV15 | CATGVYGGSNQPQHF | TGTGCCACTGGGGTCTATGGGGGTAGCAATCAGCCCCAGCATTTT